This paragraph covers one T cell receptor (beta chain) sequence. The antigen is unknown. This sample stems from a study of monozygotic twins with cystic fibrosis. The CDR3 has 13 amino acids. Trimming pared 10 bases from V and 2 bases from J, leaving 15 bases between. The germline V gene encodes CDR1 LNHDA and CDR2 SQIVND (reference sequence). Study findings and constraints: Unrelated CF individuals shared fewer identical clonotypes than monozygotic CF twins. J usage was most co-twin-similar in 8 of 16 pairs, V in 13. Low clonality (median around 0.0094) suggested a mostly naive repertoire.

Method: immunoSEQ multiplex PCR; TCRdb's copy keeps in-frame clones and lacks some. The sample yields 13,000 or so clones, 75% to 90% seen once. V and J are TRBV19 and TRBJ2-7; D could derive from TRBD1 or TRBD2 (5 bases each). The clonotype originates from a boy between 10 and 17 years old with cystic fibrosis. The specimen sequenced was blood. CDR3 nucleotides: TGTGCCACGTCGGGGCAAGGGACCTACGAGCAGTACTTC. This translates into CATSGQGTYEQYF.